This T cell receptor beta chain is drawn from a study of shared clonotypes between healthy human individuals (dated by TCRdb to about 2020). Looking at the study overall: A couple of women and three men aged 18 to 49 years were included in the cohort. Per donor, leukapheresis produced somewhere between about 0.9 and 10 billion PBMCs. Blood TCR repertoires of five healthy adults were deeply sequenced to estimate repertoire size and the extent of clonotype sharing between individuals. Different laboratories and diverse techniques were used to prepare libraries and sequence TCR repertoires, to increase sequencing depth and limit assay-specific biases. Per donor, three plates each were used for CD4 naive and CD4 memory, two for CD8 naive, and one for CD8 memory. Broader findings and caveats from the paper: Pairwise subsampling indicated that sequencing depth was expected to affect the degree of clonotype sharing among donors. Larger estimated clonotype richness was generally found for naive subsets than for memory subsets. The small number of donors limited the genetic and exposure-history diversity represented. Roughly 5% of naive CD4, around 4% of naive CD8, roughly 2.4% of memory CD4, and roughly 0.4% of memory CD8 clonotypes were shared across several donors. Sampling was limited to blood, and TCR repertoires in tissue likely differ from TCR repertoires in blood. Even with the large sequencing depth, rarefaction of the sorted-subset datasets indicated that sequencing was incomplete. Compared with non-shared clonotypes, clonotypes shared by all four sorted-subset donors had higher generation probabilities.

Notes on this clone: The antigen it binds to is not known. Base qualities are not provided; no much larger clone lies one nucleotide away.

Using the deep immunoSEQ assay, multiplex PCR amplified TCR CDR3 regions from genomic DNA. Genomic DNA extracted from each cell subset was distributed evenly over all wells of several immunoSEQ 96-well plates, and each plate served as one replicate. For sorted subsets, around 0.2 ug of genomic DNA, equivalent to roughly 30,000 T cell genomes, went into each replicate PCR. The purified libraries were quantified using a Qubit 3.0 fluorometer, sized with a Bioanalyzer 2100, and then quantified again using the KAPA Library Quantification kit. A separate single-read 150-cycle Illumina NextSeq 550 flow cell was used to sequence each immunoSEQ 96-well plate. In the paper's pipeline: Because the immunoSEQ output held only junctional sequences and lacked quality scores, the filtering could not match the filtering applied to full-length reads. Sequences were annotated with PyIR, a Python wrapper for IgBLAST v1.9, using IMGT germline references to assign V/J genes and CDR3. Reads were filtered out if the reads had weak V/J assignments (E-value above 1e-6), no CDR3, stop codons, out-of-frame junctions, or ambiguous translated residues. V3J clonotypes were defined as sequences sharing the same inferred V gene, J gene, and CDR3 amino acid sequence. The percentage overlap between two repertoires was calculated by dividing the number of shared unique clonotypes by the size of the smaller repertoire. Repertoire richness was assessed with RTK rarefaction, the Chao1 estimator, and Recon v2.1 estimates of unobserved clonotypes. For all TCRbeta clonotypes obtained by the gDNA method from four donors, generation probabilities were computed with OLGA. TCRdb mirrors the immuneACCESS table, restricted to in-frame sequences. Some clones are absent from its copies; in checked studies, under half trace to an unresolved V gene, and the reason for the others is unknown. The V and J calls and clone size come from that table; D and trimming were worked out from the DNA. The sample contains millions of clones, roughly 91% of them found a single time. In total, the top ten clones hold over 1.5% of the sample.

CD8 naive samples were CD45RO-negative cells positively selected for CCR7, giving a CD45RA+CCR7+ population that excluded TemRA cells. The donors were healthy, HIV-negative adults with no recently reported acute infections or vaccinations. Only Caucasian adults living in Nashville, Tennessee, USA were represented among the donors. Blood was collected by leukapheresis, and PBMCs were isolated by Ficoll-Histopaque density gradient centrifugation and then cryopreserved in liquid nitrogen vapor phase. Analytical flow cytometry was used to check the purity and quantity of each magnetically sorted T cell population. Each sorted fraction had its genomic DNA isolated and then quantified by UV absorbance on a Nanodrop 2000c. The CDR3 sequence holds 15 residues, the cysteine and phenylalanine included. Kept here is only the CDR3 DNA, which spans 45 bases and is read in frame from base 1. At the junction V is shortened by 4 bases and J by 2 bases; bases outside the gene matches: 8. The germline V gene gives CDR1 as MNHEY and CDR2 as SVGAGI.

The V and J genes are TRBV6-5 and TRBJ2-7; 7 bases in the middle match TRBD2. The sequencing sample was made of naive CD8+ T cells from PBMCs. The cell subset or site label, read with the paper, signifies: CD45RA+CCR7+. The TCR was taken from a man younger than 30 in good health. Some clones in this sample may be carry-over from other donors' samples. In nucleotide form, the sequence is TGTGCCAGCAGTTTCGGTCTAGCGGCAACCTACGAGCAGTACTTC. Its protein is CASSFGLAATYEQYF.